These 10 T cell receptor beta chains share one sample of origin, sequenced in a study of T cells in Graves' hyperthyroidism and ophthalmopathy. Researchers took RNA transcripts and amplified the TCR beta CDR3 regions from them. The TCR CDR3 first-round RT-PCR relied on the HTBI primer set. TCRdb re-derived calls from the multiplex PCR reads in MiXCR, one entry per CDR3 protein. The sample has around 370,000 distinct CDR3 sequences, 18% seen once. Sequencing was performed on blood. Receptors originate from a man between 18 and 35 years old with Graves' ophthalmopathy.

This clonotype was detected a few times. The chain joins TRBV9 to TRBJ1-5; D is undetermined. The CDR3 spans 15 residues. Germline lookup yields CDR1 SGDLS and CDR2 YYNGEE. Trimming removed 0 bases from V and 1 base from J, with 8 bases in between. The CDR3 is CASSVGGKSNQPQHF. The CDR3, as DNA: TGTGCCAGCAGCGTAGGTGGAAAGAGCAATCAGCCCCAGCATTTT.

In regard to this clonotype: Sequence at one end of the junction differs from germline and may be a read error. V gene TRBV2 combines with J gene TRBJ2-3, with D possibly TRBD2 on 7 matching bases. This CDR3 is built from 14 residues. Germline CDR1 is SNHLY and CDR2 is FYNNEI. The CDR3 DNA sequence: TGTGTCAGCAGTTTAGGGGGGGGCCCAGATATGCAGTATTTT. Its protein is CVSSLGGGPDMQYF.

This clonotype was seen only a few times. Germline and junction disagree at one end, which may indicate a read error. CDR3 in amino acids: CTSSQASGTVLNTEAFF. DNA of the CDR3: TGTACCAGCAGCCAAGCTTCCGGGACAGTCCTCAACACTGAAGCTTTCTTT. This rearrangement joins TRBV3-1 to TRBJ1-1; 7 bases match TRBD1. The V gene's germline CDR1 is LGHDT and CDR2 YNNKEL (reference sequence). The CDR3 totals 17 residues.

In its sample, this clonotype was seen a few times. This clone may be a read error of a much larger clone one base away. Because it lacks the conserved phenylalanine or tryptophan at the end, this CDR3 is likely a read error. The chain recombines TRBV7-9 with TRBJ1-1, with 7 nucleotides matching TRBD1. This CDR3 spans 13 amino acids. CDR1 and CDR2 from the germline V gene are SEHNR and FQNEAQ (reference sequence). The junction had 3 bases not matched to a gene; V was cut back by 5 bases and J by 3 bases. Written as DNA, the CDR3 is TGTGCCAGCAGCGGACAGGAGGACACTGAAGCTTTCCTT. Protein: CASSGQEDTEAFL.

This clonotype was seen a few times. The chain has TRBV6-1 and TRBJ2-7; 11 nucleotides line up with TRBD1. V lost 0 bases to trimming and J lost 5 bases; unmatched junction nucleotides: 6. There are 16 residues in the CDR3. CDR1 and CDR2 from the germline V gene are MNHNS and SASEGT. For the CDR3, the DNA is TGTGCCAGCAGTGAAGCGCCGGGACAGGGGGGCGACGAGCAGTACTTC. Translating it yields CASSEAPGQGGDEQYF.

This clonotype was recorded only once. CDR3 loop: CASSQAGSTNEKLFF. The CDR3 nucleotides are TGCGCCAGCAGCCAAGCGGGGTCGACTAATGAAAAACTGTTTTTT. The chain is built from TRBV4-1 and TRBJ1-4; D unresolved. Germline-derived CDR1 and CDR2 are MGHRA and YSYEKL. Trimming removed 1 base at V and 2 bases at J, with 8 bases between. This CDR3 has 15 residues.

This rearrangement joins TRBV14 to TRBJ1-1; D is unclear. The CDR3 length is 15 residues. Trimming took off 2 bases at V and 1 base at J, with 11 bases between the two ends. CDR1 and CDR2 (germline): SGHDN, FVKESK. In nucleotides, the CDR3 is TGTGCCAGCAGCCAACCTTCACTTGGGAACACTGAAGCTTTCTTT. Its protein is CASSQPSLGNTEAFF. Variable domain in full (rest from reference TRBV14 and TRBJ1-1): EAGVTQFPSHSVIEKGQTVTLRCDPISGHDNLYWYRRVMGKEIKFLLHFVKESKQDESGMPNNRFLAERTGGTYSTLKVQPAELEDSGVYFCASSQPSLGNTEAFFGQGTRLTVV.

The V call is TRBV18, the J call TRBJ2-3; the D gene is possibly TRBD2 (6 bases). Germline V gene lookup returns CDR1 KGHSH and CDR2 LQKENI. V was shortened by 8 bases and J by 0 bases, with 9 bases between the two germline ends. This CDR3 is 13 amino acids long. The CDR3 nucleotides read TGTGCCAGCGAGACTAGGAGCACAGATACGCAGTATTTT. Translation gives CASETRSTDTQYF.

This clonotype was counted a few times. J is TRBJ2-2 and V is TRBV7-6; D not certain. The CDR3 is 13 residues long. With 5 bases removed from V and 7 bases from J, the gap between germline ends came to 11 bases. The germline CDR1 and CDR2 sequences are SGHVS and FNYEAQ. Here the CDR3 DNA reads TGTGCCAGCAGCATAGGGTCCTACGGGGAGCTGTTTTTT. This gives the protein CASSIGSYGELFF.

The CDR3 DNA reads TGTGCCAGCAGTCGGGCGGGACAGGGGAATGAGCAGTTCTTC. Its translation: CASSRAGQGNEQFF. The genes are TRBV6-2 or TRBV6-3 and TRBJ2-1, with TRBD1 identical over 10 bases. V gave up 5 bases and J gave up 7 bases; unmatched junction bases: 5. The CDR3 consists of 14 residues. CDR1 and CDR2 (germline): MNHEY, SVGEGT.